Listed below are T cell receptor beta chains from one sample, sequenced in a study of vaccination effects on CD4 cells after COVID-19. These receptors have no identified antigens. Assay used: immunoSEQ multiplex PCR; TCRdb lists only in-frame clones, some missing. The profile shows about 70,000 clones, 77% of them singletons. Sequencing was performed on CD4+ T cells from PBMCs cultured without peptide, taken before COVID-19 vaccination. The source is a human donor who received a COVID-19 vaccine. Both conserved end residues are part of each CDR3. Each record gives: J gene, clone size, V gene, D gene, CDR3 protein, CDR3 DNA. A D gene is named only where the DNA matches it firmly. Size tells how often a clone was seen (once, few, many) or the class of an expanded clone, and some rows leave it out.

J: TRBJ2-5; size: few; V: TRBV4-1; D: -; CDR3: CASSPGLGGGLETQYF; DNA: TGCGCCAGCAGCCCAGGGTTAGGAGGTGGGTTAGAGACCCAGTACTTC
J: TRBJ2-4; size: -; V: TRBV29-1; D: TRBD2; CDR3: CSVETSAGNIQYF; DNA: TGCAGCGTAGAAACTAGCGCCGGGAACATTCAGTACTTC
J: TRBJ2-5; size: -; V: TRBV6-5; D: -; CDR3: CASSYGRKQETQYF; DNA: TGTGCCAGCAGTTACGGCCGGAAACAAGAGACCCAGTACTTC
J: TRBJ2-5; size: -; V: TRBV5-1; D: TRBD2; CDR3: CASERGGRQETQYF; DNA: TGCGCCAGCGAACGGGGGGGACGGCAAGAGACCCAGTACTTC
J: TRBJ2-3; size: -; V: TRBV5-6; D: TRBD1; CDR3: CASIEDRGMTDTQYF; DNA: TGTGCCAGCATCGAAGACAGGGGAATGACAGATACGCAGTATTTT
J: TRBJ1-6; size: -; V: TRBV19; D: -; CDR3: CASSIEDALNSPLHF; DNA: TGTGCCAGTAGTATAGAGGACGCGCTGAATTCACCCCTCCACTTT
J: TRBJ2-5; size: few; V: TRBV9; D: TRBD1; CDR3: CASTMGQGGETQYF; DNA: TGTGCCAGCACCATGGGACAGGGCGGGGAGACCCAGTACTTC
J: TRBJ1-4; size: -; V: TRBV4-3; D: TRBD1; CDR3: CASSQGWTGGNEKLFF; DNA: TGCGCCAGCAGCCAAGGCTGGACAGGGGGAAATGAAAAACTGTTTTTT
J: TRBJ2-1; size: -; V: TRBV24-1; D: TRBD2; CDR3: CASQRGGYNEQFF; DNA: TGTGCCAGTCAGCGGGGGGGCTACAATGAGCAGTTCTTC
J: TRBJ2-5; size: few; V: TRBV2; D: TRBD2; CDR3: CASSEYLAGKETQYF; DNA: TGTGCCAGCAGTGAATATCTAGCGGGGAAAGAGACCCAGTACTTC
J: TRBJ1-1; size: -; V: TRBV5-1; D: -; CDR3: CASSLGRGAMNTEAFF; DNA: TGCGCCAGCAGCTTGGGGCGTGGGGCTATGAACACTGAAGCTTTCTTT
J: TRBJ1-1; size: few; V: TRBV6-5; D: -; CDR3: CASGDQTETSGEAFF; DNA: TGTGCCAGCGGAGACCAGACGGAGACCTCCGGTGAAGCTTTCTTT
J: TRBJ1-2; size: few; V: TRBV13; D: -; CDR3: CASSLESMGGGYGYTF; DNA: TGTGCCAGCAGCTTAGAATCGATGGGCGGGGGCTATGGCTACACCTTC
J: TRBJ1-1; size: -; V: TRBV15; D: -; CDR3: CATSEGGRTAEAFF; DNA: TGTGCCACCAGCGAGGGGGGCCGCACGGCTGAAGCTTTCTTT
J: TRBJ2-2; size: few; V: TRBV5-1; D: TRBD1; CDR3: CASSLVGGRTGELFF; DNA: TGCGCCAGCAGCTTGGTAGGGGGCCGGACCGGGGAGCTGTTTTTT
J: TRBJ1-5; size: -; V: TRBV18; D: -; CDR3: CASSPTGTPNQPQHF; DNA: TGTGCCAGCTCACCAACCGGGACACCCAATCAGCCCCAGCATTTT
J: TRBJ1-3; size: -; V: TRBV6-6; D: -; CDR3: CASRSLSSGNTIYF; DNA: TGTGCCAGCAGGTCCCTTAGCTCTGGAAACACCATATATTTT
J: TRBJ1-6; size: -; V: TRBV7-2; D: -; CDR3: CASSFKIGRAGSPLHF; DNA: TGTGCCAGCAGCTTTAAGATAGGCAGGGCAGGTTCACCCCTCCACTTT
J: TRBJ1-5; size: few; V: TRBV28; D: -; CDR3: CASNTRGTYTKPQHF; DNA: TGTGCCAGCAACACGAGGGGCACATATACTAAGCCCCAGCATTTT
J: TRBJ2-5; size: -; V: TRBV19; D: TRBD2; CDR3: CASSNRGGKETQYF; DNA: TGTGCCAGTAGTAACCGGGGGGGAAAAGAGACCCAGTACTTC
J: TRBJ2-3; size: -; V: TRBV7-2; D: TRBD2; CDR3: CASSLGGGLTDTQYF; DNA: TGTGCCAGCTCCCTTGGCGGGGGGCTCACAGATACGCAGTATTTT
J: TRBJ1-2; size: once; V: TRBV6-5; D: -; CDR3: CASIRGIYGYTF; DNA: TGTGCCAGCATAAGAGGGATTTATGGCTACACCTTC
J: TRBJ2-3; size: -; V: TRBV7-2; D: -; CDR3: CASSPRGGAYTDTQYF; DNA: TGTGCCAGCAGCCCGCGTGGGGGGGCGTACACAGATACGCAGTATTTT
J: TRBJ1-1; size: -; V: TRBV6-5; D: -; CDR3: CASSYRDRTEAFF; DNA: TGTGCCAGCAGTTACCGAGACCGTACTGAAGCTTTCTTT
J: TRBJ2-2; size: once; V: TRBV7-9; D: -; CDR3: CASSLGSNTGELFF; DNA: TGTGCCAGCAGCCTAGGGAGTAACACCGGGGAGCTGTTTTTT
J: TRBJ1-5; size: -; V: TRBV2; D: TRBD1; CDR3: CASKGTANQPQHF; DNA: TGTGCCAGCAAAGGGACAGCCAATCAGCCCCAGCATTTT
J: TRBJ2-1; size: -; V: TRBV9; D: TRBD2; CDR3: CASSAREGYNEQFF; DNA: TGTGCCAGCAGCGCCCGGGAGGGATACAATGAGCAGTTCTTC
J: TRBJ1-2; size: -; V: TRBV4-3; D: -; CDR3: CASSSNFGTFYGYTF; DNA: TGCGCCAGCAGCAGTAACTTTGGGACATTTTATGGCTACACCTTC
J: TRBJ2-5; size: -; V: TRBV6-5; D: -; CDR3: CASSWPGPQETQYF; DNA: TGTGCCAGCAGTTGGCCGGGGCCCCAAGAGACCCAGTACTTC
J: TRBJ1-5; size: -; V: TRBV19; D: -; CDR3: CASSIYGKGDQPQHF; DNA: TGTGCCAGTAGTATATACGGTAAGGGGGATCAGCCCCAGCATTTT
J: TRBJ1-3; size: few; V: TRBV2; D: -; CDR3: CASSEWRSGNTIYF; DNA: TGTGCCAGCAGTGAATGGCGCTCTGGAAACACCATATATTTT
J: TRBJ2-4; size: -; V: TRBV7-9; D: -; CDR3: CAIRSPPGFKNIQYF; DNA: TGTGCCATCAGATCTCCACCGGGTTTCAAAAACATTCAGTACTTC
J: TRBJ1-3; size: few; V: TRBV30; D: TRBD1; CDR3: CAWSRTGNSGNTIYF; DNA: TGTGCCTGGAGCAGGACAGGGAACTCTGGAAACACCATATATTTT
J: TRBJ1-2; size: few; V: TRBV15; D: -; CDR3: CATSSRAGFYGYTF; DNA: TGTGCCACCAGCAGTCGGGCCGGTTTTTATGGCTACACCTTC
J: TRBJ1-1; size: once; V: TRBV10-3; D: -; CDR3: CAISERKSNDEAFF; DNA: TGTGCCATCAGTGAAAGGAAAAGCAACGACGAAGCTTTCTTT
J: TRBJ1-4; size: -; V: TRBV5-5; D: TRBD1; CDR3: CASSSTDRVYEKLFF; DNA: TGTGCCAGCAGCTCAACCGACAGGGTGTACGAAAAACTGTTTTTT
J: TRBJ1-5; size: few; V: TRBV3-1/TRBV3-2; D: -; CDR3: CASSQGSISNQPQHF; DNA: TGTGCCAGCAGCCAAGGCAGTATTAGCAATCAGCCCCAGCATTTT
J: TRBJ1-2; size: -; V: TRBV7-9; D: -; CDR3: CASSSTPTASNYGYTF; DNA: TGTGCCAGCAGCTCCACACCGACAGCCTCCAACTATGGCTACACCTTC
J: TRBJ2-4; size: -; V: TRBV30; D: TRBD1; CDR3: CAWSLKGAAVSIAKNIQYF; DNA: TGTGCCTGGAGTTTGAAGGGGGCCGCGGTTTCTATAGCCAAAAACATTCAGTACTTC
J: TRBJ2-3; size: -; V: TRBV10-2; D: TRBD1; CDR3: CASKRGPLSTTDTQYF; DNA: TGCGCCAGCAAGAGGGGGCCCCTGAGTACCACAGATACGCAGTATTTT
J: TRBJ1-6; size: once; V: TRBV7-2; D: -; CDR3: CASTLSGTNNSPLHF; DNA: TGTGCCAGCACCCTCTCCGGGACGAATAATTCACCCCTCCACTTT
J: TRBJ2-5; size: once; V: TRBV18; D: -; CDR3: CASSPVDSQETQYF; DNA: TGTGCCAGCTCACCAGTGGACAGCCAAGAGACCCAGTACTTC
J: TRBJ2-6; size: -; V: TRBV7-3; D: -; CDR3: CASSLPLHSGANVLTF; DNA: TGTGCCAGCAGCTTACCGCTCCACTCTGGGGCCAACGTCCTGACTTTC
J: TRBJ2-1; size: -; V: TRBV27; D: -; CDR3: CASSLFPQAVGYNEQFF; DNA: TGTGCCAGCAGTTTATTTCCACAGGCGGTCGGCTACAATGAGCAGTTCTTC
J: TRBJ2-3; size: -; V: TRBV6-4; D: -; CDR3: CASTGQLNGDTQYF; DNA: TGTGCCAGCACCGGACAGCTGAACGGAGATACGCAGTATTTT
J: TRBJ1-1; size: -; V: TRBV25-1; D: TRBD1; CDR3: CASRGQGVAFF; DNA: TGTGCCAGCAGAGGACAGGGTGTAGCTTTCTTT
J: TRBJ2-3; size: -; V: TRBV7-7; D: TRBD1; CDR3: CASSPKTGASTDTQYF; DNA: TGTGCCAGCAGCCCGAAGACAGGGGCGAGCACAGATACGCAGTATTTT
J: TRBJ1-5; size: -; V: TRBV2; D: -; CDR3: CASTDSFNQPQHF; DNA: TGTGCCAGCACCGACAGTTTCAATCAGCCCCAGCATTTT
J: TRBJ1-5; size: -; V: TRBV19; D: -; CDR3: CASSIGQLNQPQHF; DNA: TGTGCCAGTAGTATAGGACAGTTAAATCAGCCCCAGCATTTT
J: TRBJ1-2; size: -; V: TRBV4-1; D: TRBD1; CDR3: CASSPGQGAFGYGYTF; DNA: TGCGCCAGCAGCCCGGGACAGGGGGCATTCGGCTATGGCTACACCTTC
J: TRBJ2-1; size: -; V: TRBV5-1; D: TRBD1; CDR3: CASSFFGQGSYNEQFF; DNA: TGCGCCAGCAGCTTTTTCGGACAGGGTTCCTACAATGAGCAGTTCTTC
J: TRBJ1-1; size: once; V: TRBV6-5; D: -; CDR3: CASSYGRGTEAFF; DNA: TGTGCCAGCAGTTACGGAAGGGGTACTGAAGCTTTCTTT
J: TRBJ2-2; size: -; V: TRBV4-3; D: TRBD1; CDR3: CASSPSRTGGYNGELFF; DNA: TGCGCCAGCAGCCCCTCCCGGACAGGGGGCTACAACGGGGAGCTGTTTTTT
J: TRBJ2-5; size: -; V: TRBV3-1/TRBV3-2; D: -; CDR3: CASTKRGGFGETQYF; DNA: TGTGCCAGCACCAAAAGGGGGGGGTTCGGAGAGACCCAGTACTTC
J: TRBJ2-2; size: -; V: TRBV7-2; D: -; CDR3: CASSLSGSYTGELFF; DNA: TGTGCCAGCAGCCTTAGTGGTAGTTACACCGGGGAGCTGTTTTTT
J: TRBJ1-5; size: -; V: TRBV6-5; D: -; CDR3: CASSLQGDQPQHF; DNA: TGTGCCAGCAGTCTACAGGGAGATCAGCCCCAGCATTTT
J: TRBJ1-1; size: -; V: TRBV18; D: TRBD1; CDR3: CASSPVRDRVNTEAFF; DNA: TGTGCCAGCTCACCGGTCAGGGACAGGGTCAACACTGAAGCTTTCTTT
J: TRBJ2-1; size: -; V: TRBV7-8; D: -; CDR3: CASSLVLGNEQFF; DNA: TGTGCCAGCAGCTTAGTTCTGGGCAATGAGCAGTTCTTC
J: TRBJ2-3; size: -; V: TRBV14; D: -; CDR3: CASSQEWADTQYF; DNA: TGTGCCAGCAGCCAAGAGTGGGCAGATACGCAGTATTTT